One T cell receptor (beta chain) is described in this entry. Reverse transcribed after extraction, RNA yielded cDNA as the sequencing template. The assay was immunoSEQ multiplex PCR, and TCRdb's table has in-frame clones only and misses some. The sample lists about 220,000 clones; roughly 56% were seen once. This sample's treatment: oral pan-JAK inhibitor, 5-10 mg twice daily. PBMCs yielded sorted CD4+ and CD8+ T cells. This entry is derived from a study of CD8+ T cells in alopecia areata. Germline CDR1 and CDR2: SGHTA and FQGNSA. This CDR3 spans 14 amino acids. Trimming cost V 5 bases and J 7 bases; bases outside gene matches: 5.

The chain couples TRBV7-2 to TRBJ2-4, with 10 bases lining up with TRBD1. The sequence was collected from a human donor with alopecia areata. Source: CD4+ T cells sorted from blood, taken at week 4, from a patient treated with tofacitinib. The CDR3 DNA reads TGTGCCAGCAGCACAGCGGACAGGGGGAACATTCAGTACTTC. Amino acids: CASSTADRGNIQYF.